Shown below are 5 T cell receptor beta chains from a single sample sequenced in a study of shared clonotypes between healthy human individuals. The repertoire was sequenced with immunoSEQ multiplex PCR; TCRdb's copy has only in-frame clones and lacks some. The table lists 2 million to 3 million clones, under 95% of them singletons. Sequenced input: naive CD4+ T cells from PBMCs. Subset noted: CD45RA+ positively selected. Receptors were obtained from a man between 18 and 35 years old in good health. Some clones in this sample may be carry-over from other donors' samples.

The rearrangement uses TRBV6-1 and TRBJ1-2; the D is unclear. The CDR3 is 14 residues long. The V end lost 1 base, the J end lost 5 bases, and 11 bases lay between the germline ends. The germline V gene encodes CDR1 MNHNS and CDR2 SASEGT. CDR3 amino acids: CASSEGGRTYGYTF. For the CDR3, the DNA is TGTGCCAGCAGTGAAGGCGGCAGGACTTATGGCTACACCTTC.

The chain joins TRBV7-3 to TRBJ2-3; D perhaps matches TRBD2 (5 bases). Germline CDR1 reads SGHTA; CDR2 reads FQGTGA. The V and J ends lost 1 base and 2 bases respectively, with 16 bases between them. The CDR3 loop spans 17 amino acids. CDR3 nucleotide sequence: TGTGCCAGCAGCTTAAACCCCGGGAAAGGCGACACAGATACGCAGTATTTT. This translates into CASSLNPGKGDTDTQYF.

This CDR3 reads CASSVGGVRSYNEQFF. The CDR3 coding sequence is TGTGCCAGCAGCGTAGGGGGGGTTCGATCCTACAATGAGCAGTTCTTC. J is TRBJ2-1 and V is TRBV9; D is perhaps TRBD2 (6 bases). Germline V lookup: CDR1 SGDLS, CDR2 YYNGEE. V was clipped by 0 bases and J by 1 base, with 11 bases between them. The length of the CDR3 is 16 residues. The full variable domain, with the rest looked up from reference TRBV9 and TRBJ2-1, is DSGVTQTPKHLITATGQRVTLRCSPRSGDLSVYWYQQSLDQGLQFLIQYYNGEERAKGNILERFSAQQFPDLHSELNLSSLELGDSALYFCASSVGGVRSYNEQFFGPGTRLTVL.

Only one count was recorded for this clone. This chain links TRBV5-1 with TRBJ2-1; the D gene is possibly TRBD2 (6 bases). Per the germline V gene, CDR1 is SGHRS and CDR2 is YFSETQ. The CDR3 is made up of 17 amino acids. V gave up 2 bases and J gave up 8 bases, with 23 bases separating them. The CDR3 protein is CASSLRAAARGPDEQFF. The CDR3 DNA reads TGCGCCAGCAGCTTACGCGCAGCGGCGCGGGGTCCCGATGAGCAGTTCTTC.

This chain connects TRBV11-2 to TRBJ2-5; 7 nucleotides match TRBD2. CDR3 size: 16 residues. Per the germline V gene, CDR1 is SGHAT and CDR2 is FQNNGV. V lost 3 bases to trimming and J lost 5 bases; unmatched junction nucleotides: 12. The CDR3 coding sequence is TGTGCCAGCAGCTTCTCATACGGGGGAGGGCCGGAGACCCAGTACTTC. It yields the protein CASSFSYGGGPETQYF.